Sequencing of this TCR beta chain was carried out in a study of CD8 T cells in ankylosing spondylitis. The CDR3 loop spans 15 amino acids. Trimming removed 0 bases from V and 1 base from J, with 7 bases in between. Germline V gives CDR1 KGHSH, CDR2 LQKENI. This clonotype was detected a few times. Quantitative 5'-RACE with molecular barcodes was used to make the TCR beta libraries. One entry per CDR3 protein, called by TCRdb with MiXCR from the 5' RACE reads. The sample holds approximately 350,000 distinct CDR3 sequences, more than 20% seen once. The sequenced sample consisted of blood, either unsorted or a sorted T cell fraction (not recorded which). The clonotype comes from a male donor with ankylosing spondylitis or in good health (not recorded which). The V and J genes are TRBV18 and TRBJ2-1, with no clear D. The DNA for the CDR3 is TGTGCCAGCTCACCACCGGGCAGGTCCTACAATGAGCAGTTCTTC. It specifies CASSPPGRSYNEQFF.